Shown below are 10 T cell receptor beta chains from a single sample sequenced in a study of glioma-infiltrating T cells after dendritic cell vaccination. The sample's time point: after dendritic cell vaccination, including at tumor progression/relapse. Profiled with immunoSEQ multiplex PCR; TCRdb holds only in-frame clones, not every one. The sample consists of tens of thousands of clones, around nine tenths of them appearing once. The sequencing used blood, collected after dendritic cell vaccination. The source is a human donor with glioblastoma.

CDR3 amino acids: CASSRDRGSIPQYF. The CDR3 DNA reads TGTGCCAGCAGCCGGGACAGGGGGAGTATCCCCCAGTACTTC. This chain uses TRBV5-4 with TRBJ2-7; 11 positions match TRBD1. CDR1 and CDR2 from the germline V gene are SGHNT and YYREEE (reference sequence). J gave up 10 bases and V 4 bases, and 10 bases lay outside the gene matches. The CDR3 totals 14 residues.

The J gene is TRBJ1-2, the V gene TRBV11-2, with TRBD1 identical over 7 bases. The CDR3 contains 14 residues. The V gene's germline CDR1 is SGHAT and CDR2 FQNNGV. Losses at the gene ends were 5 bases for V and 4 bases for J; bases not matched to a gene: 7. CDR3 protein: CASSNAGTVYGYTF. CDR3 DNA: TGTGCCAGCAGCAATGCCGGGACAGTCTATGGCTACACCTTC.

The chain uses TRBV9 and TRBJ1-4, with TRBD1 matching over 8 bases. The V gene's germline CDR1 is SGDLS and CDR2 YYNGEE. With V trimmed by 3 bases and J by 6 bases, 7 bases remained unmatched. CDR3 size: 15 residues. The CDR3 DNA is TGTGCCAGCAGCGGATCCGGGACAGGTTATGAAAAACTGTTTTTT. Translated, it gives CASSGSGTGYEKLFF. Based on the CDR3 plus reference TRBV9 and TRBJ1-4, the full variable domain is DSGVTQTPKHLITATGQRVTLRCSPRSGDLSVYWYQQSLDQGLQFLIQYYNGEERAKGNILERFSAQQFPDLHSELNLSSLELGDSALYFCASSGSGTGYEKLFFGSGTQLSVL.

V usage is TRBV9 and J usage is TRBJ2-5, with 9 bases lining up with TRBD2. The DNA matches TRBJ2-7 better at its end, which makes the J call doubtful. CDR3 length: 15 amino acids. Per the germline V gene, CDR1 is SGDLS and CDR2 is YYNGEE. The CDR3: CASSVGASGAYEQYF. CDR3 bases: TGTGCCAGCAGCGTAGGGGCTAGCGGGGCCTACGAGCAGTACTTC.

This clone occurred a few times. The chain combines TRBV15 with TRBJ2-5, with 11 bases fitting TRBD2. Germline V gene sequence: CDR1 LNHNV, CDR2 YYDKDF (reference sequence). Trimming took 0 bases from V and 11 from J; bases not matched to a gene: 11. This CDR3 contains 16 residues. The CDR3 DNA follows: TGTGCCACCAGCAGAGACCCACTAGCGGGAGTAATAGAGCAGTACTTC. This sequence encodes CATSRDPLAGVIEQYF.

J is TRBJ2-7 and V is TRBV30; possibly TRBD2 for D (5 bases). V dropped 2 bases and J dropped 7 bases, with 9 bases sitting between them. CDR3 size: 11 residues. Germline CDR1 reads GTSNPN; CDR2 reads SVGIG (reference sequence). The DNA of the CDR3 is TGTGCCTGGAGTTCCCGGGAAGAGCAGTACTTC. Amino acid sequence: CAWSSREEQYF.

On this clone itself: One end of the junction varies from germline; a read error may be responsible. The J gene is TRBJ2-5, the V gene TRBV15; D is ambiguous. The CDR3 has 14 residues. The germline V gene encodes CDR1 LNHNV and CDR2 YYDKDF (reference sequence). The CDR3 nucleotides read TGTGCCCCTAGAGGAGACCCGAGTCAAGGGACCCAGTACTTC. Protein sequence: CAPRGDPSQGTQYF.

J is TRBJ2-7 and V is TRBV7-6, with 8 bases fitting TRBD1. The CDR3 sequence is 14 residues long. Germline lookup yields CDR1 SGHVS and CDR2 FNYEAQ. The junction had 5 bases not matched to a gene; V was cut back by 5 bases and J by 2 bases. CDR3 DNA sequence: TGTGCCAGCAGCAAAGGACAGGGTACCTACGAGCAGTACTTC. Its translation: CASSKGQGTYEQYF.

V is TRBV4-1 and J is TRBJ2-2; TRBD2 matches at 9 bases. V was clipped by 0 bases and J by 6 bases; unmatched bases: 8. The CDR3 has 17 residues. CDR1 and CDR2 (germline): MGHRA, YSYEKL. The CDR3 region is CASSQEGTSGWPGELFF. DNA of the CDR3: TGCGCCAGCAGCCAAGAGGGCACTAGCGGGTGGCCCGGGGAGCTGTTTTTT.

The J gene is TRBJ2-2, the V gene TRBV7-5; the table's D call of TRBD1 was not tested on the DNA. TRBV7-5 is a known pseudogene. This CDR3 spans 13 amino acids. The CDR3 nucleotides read TGTGTCAGAACGAGGGGGAGAACCGGGGAGCTGTTTTTT. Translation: CVRTRGRTGELFF.